A single sample gave rise to the 7 T cell receptor beta chains below, sequenced in a study of T cells in Graves' hyperthyroidism and ophthalmopathy (dated by TCRdb to between 2018 and 2021). The method behind the library was multiplex PCR. This sample was sequenced with an Illumina HiSeq 2000. Amplification of TCR beta CDR3 regions was carried out from RNA transcripts. The first round of RT-PCR for the TCR CDR3 was performed with the HTBI primer set and the Qiagen OneStep RT-PCR kit. The public reads were reprocessed in TCRdb via fastp at Q25 and MiXCR, keeping in-frame beta chains. CDR3 protein duplicates are merged, each entry listing the most common genes and DNA. For this sample there are about 540,000 distinct CDR3 sequences; about 43% appear just once. 8% to 8.5% of the sample lies in the top ten. The sequenced sample consisted of peripheral blood or thyroid tissue (not recorded which). The receptors were gathered from a woman younger than 35 with Graves' hyperthyroidism. Donor details come from another sample of the same person, matched by shared clones.

There are many counts of this clonotype. This rearrangement joins TRBV29-1 to TRBJ1-1; D is ambiguous. Trimming shortened V by 5 bases and J by 4 bases, and 14 bases separated the two germline ends. The germline CDR1 and CDR2 sequences are SQVTM and ANQGSEA. The CDR3 covers 13 residues. CDR3 coding DNA: TGCAGCGTTCATCCCAGGTTTGGCACTGAAGCTTTCTTT. Its translation: CSVHPRFGTEAFF.

The chain combines TRBV5-1 with TRBJ2-3; D gene uncertain. With 5 bases removed from V and 5 bases from J, the gap between germline ends came to 6 bases. The CDR3 has 11 residues. Germline V CDR1 and CDR2: SGHRS, YFSETQ. The CDR3 DNA reads as TGCGCCAGCAGTTGGGGAGATACGCAGTATTTT. Its translation is CASSWGDTQYF. Complete variable domain (other parts from reference TRBV5-1 and TRBJ2-3): KAGVTQTPRYLIKTRGQQVTLSCSPISGHRSVSWYQQTPGQGLQFLFEYFSETQRNKGNFPGRFSGRQFSNSRSEMNVSTLELGDSALYLCASSWGDTQYFGPGTRLTVL.

The gene calls are TRBV24-1 and TRBJ1-5; D call uncertain. CDR1 is KGHDR, CDR2 SFDVKD, per germline. Trimming shortened V by 0 bases and J by 4 bases, and 6 bases separated the two germline ends. CDR3 length equals 14 residues. This chain's CDR3 is CATSDLAVNQPQHF. In DNA, the CDR3 is TGTGCCACCAGTGATTTGGCCGTGAATCAGCCCCAGCATTTT.

V usage is TRBV7-9 and J usage is TRBJ2-7; 10 bases match TRBD2. The trim removed 1 base at V and 6 bases at J, leaving 6 bases unmatched. The CDR3 has 15 residues. Germline V gene data show CDR1 as SEHNR and CDR2 as FQNEAQ (reference sequence). The CDR3 loop is CASSLGGSGRPEQYF. The CDR3 coding sequence is TGTGCCAGCAGCTTAGGGGGTAGCGGGAGGCCCGAGCAGTACTTC.

This clonotype showed up many times. The chain joins TRBV5-1 to TRBJ1-1; 7 nucleotides match TRBD1. The CDR3 sequence is 13 residues long. Germline V gene sequence: CDR1 SGHRS, CDR2 YFSETQ. After removal of 4 bases from V and 3 bases from J, the junction contained 3 bases not matched to a gene. CDR3: CASSPGQDTEAFF. The CDR3 DNA follows: TGCGCCAGCAGCCCCGGACAGGACACTGAAGCTTTCTTT. The variable domain in full, with the rest retrieved from reference TRBV5-1 and TRBJ1-1, is KAGVTQTPRYLIKTRGQQVTLSCSPISGHRSVSWYQQTPGQGLQFLFEYFSETQRNKGNFPGRFSGRQFSNSRSEMNVSTLELGDSALYLCASSPGQDTEAFFGQGTRLTVV.

This chain joins TRBV2 and TRBJ1-4, with a tentative D call TRBD1 (5 bases). Germline CDR1 SNHLY, CDR2 FYNNEI. The CDR3 has 15 amino acids. Trimming stripped 6 bases from V and 5 bases from J, with 16 bases between. CDR3: CASSLRDVLNEKLFF. CDR3 coding DNA: TGTGCCAGCAGCTTGAGGGACGTACTGAATGAAAAACTGTTTTTT.

The rearrangement uses TRBV7-9 and TRBJ2-7; TRBD2 is a possible D gene (6 bases). CDR3 size: 15 residues. The V end lost 4 bases, the J end lost 7 bases, and 20 bases lay between the germline ends. Germline V gene data show CDR1 as SEHNR and CDR2 as FQNEAQ (reference sequence). The CDR3 sequence is CASSSSGAGLGEQYF. The CDR3 DNA follows: TGTGCCAGCAGCTCCAGTGGGGCGGGATTGGGGGAGCAGTACTTC.